The source of this T cell receptor (beta chain) is a study of a mutant IDH1 vaccine in newly diagnosed glioma. Study-level information: Before enrollment, the patients had been treated with radiotherapy alone, temozolomide alone, or both together. Most of them had received both.

Concerning this clone: What it recognizes is unknown.

TCRdb keeps only in-frame clones here, not all; method: immunoSEQ multiplex PCR. The sample lists about 120,000 clones; roughly nine tenths were seen once. Time point indicated: week 11, during vaccination. Topical imiquimod accompanied each vaccine dose, which consisted of 300 ug of mutant IDH1 20-mer peptide. From germline, CDR1 is SGHVS and CDR2 FNYEAQ. With 5 bases clipped from V and 0 bases from J, the junction kept 5 bases outside the gene matches. The CDR3 spans 16 residues. The V gene is TRBV7-6, the J gene TRBJ2-7; 12 bases agree with TRBD2. This TCR was recovered from a woman aged 45-65 years with glioma. Source: PBMCs, taken from a glioma patient whose treatment included an IDH1 peptide vaccine. Here the CDR3 DNA reads TGTGCCAGCAGCCGGACTAGCGGGATAACCTCCTACGAGCAGTACTTC. Translating it yields CASSRTSGITSYEQYF.